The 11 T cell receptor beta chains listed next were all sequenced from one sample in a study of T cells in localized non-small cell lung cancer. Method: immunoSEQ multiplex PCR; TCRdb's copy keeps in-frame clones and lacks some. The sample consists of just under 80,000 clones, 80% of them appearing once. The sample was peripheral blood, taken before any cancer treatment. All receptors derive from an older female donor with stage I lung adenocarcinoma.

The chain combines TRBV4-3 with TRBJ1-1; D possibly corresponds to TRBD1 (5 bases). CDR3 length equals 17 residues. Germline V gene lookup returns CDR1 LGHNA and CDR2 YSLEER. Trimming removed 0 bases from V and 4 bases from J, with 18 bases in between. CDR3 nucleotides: TGCGCCAGCAGCCAAGATCTCGCGACAGCAACCTCCACTGAAGCTTTCTTT. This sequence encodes CASSQDLATATSTEAFF.

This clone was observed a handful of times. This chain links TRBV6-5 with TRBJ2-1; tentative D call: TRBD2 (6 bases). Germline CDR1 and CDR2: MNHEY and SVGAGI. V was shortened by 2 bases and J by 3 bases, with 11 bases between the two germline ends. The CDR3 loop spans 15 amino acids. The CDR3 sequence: CASSYEEGLYNEQFF. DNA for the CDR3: TGTGCCAGCAGTTACGAGGAGGGACTCTACAATGAGCAGTTCTTC.

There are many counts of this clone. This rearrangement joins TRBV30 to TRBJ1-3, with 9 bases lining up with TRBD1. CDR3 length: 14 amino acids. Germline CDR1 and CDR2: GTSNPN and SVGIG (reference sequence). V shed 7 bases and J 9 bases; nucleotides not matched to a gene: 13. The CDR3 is CASPAQGARGTIYF. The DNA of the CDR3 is TGTGCCTCCCCCGCACAGGGGGCGCGAGGCACCATATATTTT.

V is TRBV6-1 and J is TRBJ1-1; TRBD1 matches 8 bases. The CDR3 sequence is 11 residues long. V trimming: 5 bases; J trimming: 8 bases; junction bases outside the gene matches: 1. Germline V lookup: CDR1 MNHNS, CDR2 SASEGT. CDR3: CASSTGGEAFF. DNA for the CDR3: TGTGCCAGCAGTACAGGGGGGGAAGCTTTCTTT.

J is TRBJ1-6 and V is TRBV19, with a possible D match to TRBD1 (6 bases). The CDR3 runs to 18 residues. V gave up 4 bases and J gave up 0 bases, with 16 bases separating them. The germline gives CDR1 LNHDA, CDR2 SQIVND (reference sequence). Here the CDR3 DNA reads TGTGCCAGTAGTAGCCTGGGACACGGGAGCTCCTATAATTCACCCCTCCACTTT. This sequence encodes CASSSLGHGSSYNSPLHF.

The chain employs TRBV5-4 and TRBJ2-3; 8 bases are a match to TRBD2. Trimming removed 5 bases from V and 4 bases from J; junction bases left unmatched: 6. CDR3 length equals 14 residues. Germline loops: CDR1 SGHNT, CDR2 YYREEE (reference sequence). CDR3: CASRSGRGADTQYF. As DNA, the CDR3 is TGTGCCAGCAGAAGCGGGAGAGGGGCAGATACGCAGTATTTT.

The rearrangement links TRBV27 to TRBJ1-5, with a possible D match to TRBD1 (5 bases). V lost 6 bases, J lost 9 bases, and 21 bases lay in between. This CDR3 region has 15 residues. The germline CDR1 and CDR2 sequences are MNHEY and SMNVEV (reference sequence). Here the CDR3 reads CASREFRGTEGPQHF. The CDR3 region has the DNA TGTGCCAGCAGGGAATTCCGAGGGACCGAAGGGCCCCAGCATTTT.

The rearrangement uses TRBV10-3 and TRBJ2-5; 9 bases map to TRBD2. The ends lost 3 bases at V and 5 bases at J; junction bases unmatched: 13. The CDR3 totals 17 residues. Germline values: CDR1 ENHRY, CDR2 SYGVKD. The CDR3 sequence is CAISDWSAGGRVETQYF. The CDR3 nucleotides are TGTGCCATCAGTGATTGGAGCGCGGGAGGGAGGGTGGAGACCCAGTACTTC.

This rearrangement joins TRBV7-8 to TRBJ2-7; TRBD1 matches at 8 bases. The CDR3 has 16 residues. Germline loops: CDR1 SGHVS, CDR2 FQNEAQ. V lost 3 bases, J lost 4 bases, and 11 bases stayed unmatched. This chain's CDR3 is CASSFSRGLKAYEQYF. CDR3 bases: TGTGCCAGCAGCTTCTCCAGGGGGCTAAAGGCGTACGAGCAGTACTTC.

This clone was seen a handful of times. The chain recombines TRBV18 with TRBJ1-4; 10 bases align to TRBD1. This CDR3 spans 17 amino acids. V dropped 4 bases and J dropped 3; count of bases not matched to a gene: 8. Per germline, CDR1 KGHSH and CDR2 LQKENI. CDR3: CASSRDRGRFPNEKLFF. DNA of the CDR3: TGTGCCAGCTCACGCGACAGGGGGCGCTTCCCTAATGAAAAACTGTTTTTT.

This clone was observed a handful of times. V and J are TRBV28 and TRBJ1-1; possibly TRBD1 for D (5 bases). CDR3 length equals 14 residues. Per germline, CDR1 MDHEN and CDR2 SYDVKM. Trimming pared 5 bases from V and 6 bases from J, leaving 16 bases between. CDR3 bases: TGTGCCAGCAGTGGCCTTCAGGGCGTCGCTGAAGCTTTCTTT. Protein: CASSGLQGVAEAFF.